The present T cell receptor (beta chain) was sequenced within a study of blood T cell repertoires in COVID-19. Study-level information: The United States, Italy and Spain provided the acute and convalescent COVID-19 samples. T cells, B-cell-depleted T cells, or PBMCs provided the cDNA or gDNA that served as material.

Per the original data handling: Reference gene primers were amplified, and this amplification served to estimate nucleated cell counts. Generated by immunoSEQ multiplex PCR, the TCRdb table keeps only in-frame clones and is missing some. Clonal size and the V and J genes are those of that table, whereas D and trimming came from the DNA. Of a few hundred thousand clones in the sample, approximately 80% were seen once. V was clipped by 1 base and J by 7 bases, with 7 bases between them. CDR3 length equals 13 residues. Germline V gene sequence: CDR1 SGHVS, CDR2 FNYEAQ. The sequence was obtained from a man aged 25-45 years who had recovered from COVID-19. The chain employs TRBV7-6 and TRBJ1-4; D possibly corresponds to TRBD1 (6 bases). The sample taken for sequencing was peripheral blood. CDR3 protein: CASSLVQGEKLFF. The CDR3 DNA reads TGTGCCAGCAGCTTAGTACAGGGTGAAAAACTGTTTTTT.